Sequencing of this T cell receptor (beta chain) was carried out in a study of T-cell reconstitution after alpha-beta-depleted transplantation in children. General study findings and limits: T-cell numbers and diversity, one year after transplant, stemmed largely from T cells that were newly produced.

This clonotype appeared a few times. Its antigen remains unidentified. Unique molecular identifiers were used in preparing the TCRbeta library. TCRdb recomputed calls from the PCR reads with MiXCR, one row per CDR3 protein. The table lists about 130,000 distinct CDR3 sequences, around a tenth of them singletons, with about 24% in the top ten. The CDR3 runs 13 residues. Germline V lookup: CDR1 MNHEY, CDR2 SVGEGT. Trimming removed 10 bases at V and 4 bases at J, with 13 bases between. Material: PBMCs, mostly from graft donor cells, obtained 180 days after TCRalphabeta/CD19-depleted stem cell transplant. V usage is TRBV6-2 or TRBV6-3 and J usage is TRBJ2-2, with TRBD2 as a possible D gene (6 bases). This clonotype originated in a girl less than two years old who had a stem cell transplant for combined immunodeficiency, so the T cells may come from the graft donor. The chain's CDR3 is CANPAGGTGELFF. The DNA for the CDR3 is TGTGCCAACCCGGCCGGGGGCACCGGGGAGCTGTTTTTT.